One and the same sample provided the 26 T cell receptor beta chains below, sequenced in a study of cytomegalovirus exposure and HLA in healthy donors. PCR was performed using 60 Vbeta and 13 Jbeta primers. Measured with immunoSEQ multiplex PCR; TCRdb has only the in-frame clones, and not every one. The data show under 110,000 clones, with 60% to 85% seen just once and around 9.3% held by the top ten. The sample was PBMCs. These receptors were taken from a man in his fifties or sixties in good health and CMV-seronegative.

A few counts support this clone. The CDR3 DNA is TGTGCCAGCAGCTTGGGCCTCAGGGGATACAGCGCGAACACCGGGGAGCTGTTTTTT. Translated, it gives CASSLGLRGYSANTGELFF. The chain uses TRBV5-6 and TRBJ2-2, with D maybe TRBD1 (6 bases). Trimming left V 0 bases short and J 0 bases short, with 18 bases between. Germline V gene data show CDR1 as SGHDT and CDR2 as YYEEEE. This CDR3 comprises 19 residues.

This clone was observed a few times. The V and J genes are TRBV30 and TRBJ1-5; D is unclear. V was clipped by 3 bases and J by 2 bases, with 14 bases between them. The CDR3 is 15 amino acids. The germline V gene has CDR1 GTSNPN and CDR2 SVGIG (reference sequence). The CDR3 spells CAWSRPLLGNQPQHF. CDR3 DNA: TGTGCCTGGAGCCGCCCACTTTTGGGCAATCAGCCCCAGCATTTT.

V is TRBV7-3 and J is TRBJ1-2, with D unclear. Germline CDR1 is SGHTA and CDR2 is FQGTGA. The V and J ends lost 2 bases and 7 bases respectively, with 11 bases between them. The CDR3 extends over 13 amino acids. CDR3 sequence: CASSLSGGGGYTF. The CDR3 DNA reads TGTGCCAGCAGCTTATCAGGAGGTGGTGGCTACACCTTC.

This sequence joins TRBV28 and TRBJ2-4; D is uncertain. Germline V gene sequence: CDR1 MDHEN, CDR2 SYDVKM. V lost 3 bases to trimming and J lost 1 base, with 7 bases between them. This CDR3 has 14 residues. The CDR3 DNA reads as TGTGCCAGCAGTTTTCAGGCGGCCAAAAACATTCAGTACTTC. Translated, it gives CASSFQAAKNIQYF.

The V and J genes are TRBV28 and TRBJ1-5; 11 bases match TRBD1. The CDR3 totals 16 residues. Germline lookup yields CDR1 MDHEN and CDR2 SYDVKM. J lost 11 bases, V lost 4 bases, and 13 bases had no gene match. CDR3 amino acids: CASSSNRDRGAKTQHF. CDR3 sequence (DNA): TGTGCCAGCAGTTCTAACCGGGACAGGGGGGCTAAGACCCAGCATTTT.

The CDR3: CASSHGTASSGANVLTF. The DNA for the CDR3 is TGTGCCAGCAGCCACGGGACAGCAAGCTCTGGGGCCAACGTCCTGACTTTC. This chain uses TRBV4-2 with TRBJ2-6; 7 bases agree with TRBD1. Losses at the gene ends were 3 bases for V and 0 bases for J; bases not matched to a gene: 5. This CDR3 comprises 17 residues. Germline-derived CDR1 and CDR2 are LGHNA and YNFKEQ.

This rearrangement joins TRBV5-1 to TRBJ2-7, with D maybe TRBD1 (5 bases). Germline V lookup: CDR1 SGHRS, CDR2 YFSETQ. CDR3 size: 14 residues. V dropped 2 bases and J dropped 1 base, with 10 bases sitting between them. Here the CDR3 reads CASSFKTVSYEQYF. In DNA form, the CDR3 reads TGCGCCAGCAGCTTTAAGACAGTATCCTACGAGCAGTACTTC.

The chain employs TRBV5-4 and TRBJ2-3, with 9 bases fitting TRBD2. Germline V gives CDR1 SGHNT, CDR2 YYREEE (reference sequence). The V gene end was trimmed by 4 bases and the J gene end by 3 bases; junction bases not matched to a gene: 6. This CDR3 is built from 15 residues. The CDR3: CASSGRGGRTDTQYF. CDR3 nucleotide sequence: TGTGCCAGCAGCGGGCGGGGGGGCCGTACAGATACGCAGTATTTT.

The chain carries TRBV11-3 and TRBJ2-3, with D perhaps matching TRBD1 (5 bases). Trimming took off 5 bases at V and 4 bases at J, with 10 bases between the two ends. This CDR3 comprises 13 residues. Germline V gene sequence: CDR1 SGHNT, CDR2 YENEEA. CDR3 amino acids: CASSPRVSDTQYF. The CDR3 DNA reads as TGTGCCAGCAGCCCCAGGGTTTCAGATACGCAGTATTTT.

Turning to this clone: Other nucleotide sequences in the sample specify the same CDR3. The V call is TRBV7-9, the J call TRBJ1-4; D uncertain. Deletions cut 0 bases from V and 0 bases from J, with 5 bases between. Germline V lookup: CDR1 SEHNR, CDR2 FQNEAQ (reference sequence). CDR3 size: 15 residues. CDR3 nucleotides: TGTGCCAGCAGCTTAGCCACTGCAACTAATGAAAAACTGTTTTTT. Its protein is CASSLATATNEKLFF.

V usage is TRBV30 and J usage is TRBJ2-3, with D uncertain. The CDR3 has 11 residues. Trimming took 3 bases from V and 7 from J, leaving 8 bases between them. Germline CDR1 reads GTSNPN; CDR2 reads SVGIG (reference sequence). CDR3 nucleotide sequence: TGTGCCTGGAGATCAGGAAATACGCAGTATTTT. Residues: CAWRSGNTQYF.

This clone was observed a handful of times. The chain employs TRBV11-2 and TRBJ2-7; D call uncertain. This CDR3 has 14 residues. Trimming cost V 1 base and J 0 bases, with 7 bases left between them. Per the germline V gene, CDR1 is SGHAT and CDR2 is FQNNGV. In DNA form, the CDR3 reads TGTGCCAGCAGCTTAGGCCACAGCTCCTACGAGCAGTACTTC. It translates to CASSLGHSSYEQYF. The full variable domain, rest sourced from reference TRBV11-2 and TRBJ2-7, is EAGVAQSPRYKIIEKRQSVAFWCNPISGHATLYWYQQILGQGPKLLIQFQNNGVVDDSQLPKDRFSAERLKGVDSTLKIQPAKLEDSAVYLCASSLGHSSYEQYFGPGTRLTVT.

The CDR3, as DNA: TGCGCCAGCAGCCTGGAGGCGACTAGCGGGAATGAGCAGTTCTTC. Protein: CASSLEATSGNEQFF. This sequence joins TRBV5-1 and TRBJ2-1; TRBD2 matches 10 bases. J gave up 7 bases and V 4 bases, and 8 bases lay outside the gene matches. Germline CDR1 is SGHRS and CDR2 is YFSETQ. This CDR3 spans 15 amino acids.

The chain links TRBV6-6 to TRBJ2-5, with D tentatively TRBD1 (7 bases). Trimming removed 6 bases from V and 2 bases from J, with 13 bases in between. The CDR3 sequence is 14 residues long. Germline CDR1 MNHNY, CDR2 SVGAGI (reference sequence). CDR3 nucleotide sequence: TGTGCCAGCAGCTCACAGGGGAGGCAAGAGACCCAGTACTTC. This gives the protein CASSSQGRQETQYF.

This chain links TRBV6-1 with TRBJ2-1, with TRBD1 matching over 7 bases. V lost 2 bases to trimming and J lost 3 bases; unmatched junction nucleotides: 4. The CDR3 contains 15 residues. Germline values: CDR1 MNHNS, CDR2 SASEGT. CDR3 amino acids: CASSEWGQSYNEQFF. The CDR3 nucleotides are TGTGCCAGCAGTGAATGGGGACAGAGCTACAATGAGCAGTTCTTC.

The chain joins TRBV28 to TRBJ1-2, with TRBD1 matching over 10 bases. Losses at the gene ends were 4 bases for V and 8 bases for J; bases not matched to a gene: 7. Germline lookup yields CDR1 MDHEN and CDR2 SYDVKM. This CDR3 is 14 amino acids long. CDR3 protein: CASSSPGTGVGYTF. DNA for the CDR3: TGTGCCAGCAGTTCTCCCGGGACAGGGGTAGGCTACACCTTC.

This chain connects TRBV5-1 to TRBJ1-2; 10 positions match TRBD1. The germline gives CDR1 SGHRS, CDR2 YFSETQ. Trimming removed 0 bases from V and 13 bases from J; junction bases left unmatched: 6. CDR3 length: 13 residues. CDR3 in amino acids: CASSLEGGQGFTF. The CDR3, as DNA: TGCGCCAGCAGCTTGGAAGGGGGACAGGGGTTCACCTTC.

The sample holds a few counts of this clone. The rearrangement joins TRBV4-3 to TRBJ2-6, with 7 bases lining up with TRBD2. This CDR3 spans 16 amino acids. The germline gives CDR1 LGHNA, CDR2 YSLEER. Trimming at V came to 0 bases and at J to 2 bases, leaving 1 base not matched to a gene. The CDR3 coding sequence is TGCGCCAGCAGCCAAGATCTAGCGGCTGGGGCCAACGTCCTGACTTTC. Translating gives CASSQDLAAGANVLTF.

J is TRBJ2-4 and V is TRBV30; D possibly corresponds to TRBD1 (5 bases). Trimming stripped 3 bases from V and 7 bases from J, with 16 bases between. The CDR3 spans 14 residues. Germline lookup yields CDR1 GTSNPN and CDR2 SVGIG (reference sequence). The CDR3 sequence: CAWSNDAGYNIQYF. The CDR3, as DNA: TGTGCCTGGAGCAATGACGCAGGGTACAACATTCAGTACTTC.

The chain couples TRBV5-5 to TRBJ1-3; D might be TRBD1 (5 bases). The CDR3 sequence is 16 residues long. Germline assignment: CDR1 SGHKS and CDR2 YYEKEE (reference sequence). Trimming stripped 3 bases from V and 3 bases from J, with 16 bases between. As DNA, the CDR3 is TGTGCCAGCAGCTGGGGCCCGTGGGCTTATGGAAACACCATATATTTT. Encoded protein: CASSWGPWAYGNTIYF.

Comment on this clone: The conserved phenylalanine or tryptophan is not found at the CDR3 terminus, so this likely reflects a read error. The DNA is left out, because the CDR3 cannot be placed on it with certainty; the CDR3 is given as TCRdb lists it. CDR3: CASSLGRCGRGVI. The chain carries TRBV11-2 and TRBJ2-7; TRBD2, as called in the table, went unchecked against the DNA. The CDR3 numbers 13 amino acids, ends counted. CDR1 is SGHAT, CDR2 FQNNGV, per germline.

This chain connects TRBV15 to TRBJ1-2; no reliable D call. V lost 0 bases and J 3 bases, leaving 5 bases between the germline ends. The CDR3 sequence is 13 residues long. Germline V gene lookup returns CDR1 LNHNV and CDR2 YYDKDF (reference sequence). CDR3 DNA: TGTGCCACCAGCAGAGAGGAGGACTATGGCTACACCTTC. Translated, it gives CATSREEDYGYTF.

V is TRBV4-2 and J is TRBJ1-2; D gene uncertain. Germline assignment: CDR1 LGHNA and CDR2 YNFKEQ. The CDR3 covers 12 residues. The V gene lost 0 bases and the J gene lost 11 bases, with 10 bases spanning the gap. Written as DNA, the CDR3 is TGTGCCAGCAGCCAAGAAAACAGTCCTTACACCTTC. Residues: CASSQENSPYTF.

The chain uses TRBV7-6 and TRBJ1-2; possible D gene TRBD1, 6 bases. The V end was cut by 2 bases, the J end by 8 bases, with 18 bases between. This CDR3 spans 15 amino acids. Per the germline V gene, CDR1 is SGHVS and CDR2 is FNYEAQ. CDR3 nucleotide sequence: TGTGCCAGCAGCTTAAATGAGTTCGGGGGGCAAGGCTACACCTTC. Protein: CASSLNEFGGQGYTF.

Only a few counts were recorded for this clone. J is TRBJ1-6 and V is TRBV28; 9 bases align to TRBD1. Germline CDR1 reads MDHEN; CDR2 reads SYDVKM. The CDR3 contains 15 residues. V lost 4 bases, J lost 6 bases, and 4 bases stayed unmatched. The DNA for the CDR3 is TGTGCCAGCAGTTCGTCGGGACAGGGTAATTCACCCCTCCACTTT. It encodes CASSSSGQGNSPLHF.

V and J are TRBV27 and TRBJ1-1; the D is unclear. The CDR3 consists of 16 residues. V lost 2 bases, J lost 0 bases, and 13 bases lay in between. CDR1 and CDR2 (germline): MNHEY, SMNVEV (reference sequence). The CDR3 sequence: CASSLRPLTMNTEAFF. The CDR3 nucleotides are TGTGCCAGCAGTTTACGGCCTCTCACTATGAACACTGAAGCTTTCTTT.